This T cell receptor beta chain stems from a study of CD8 T cells in Susac syndrome. V was clipped by 6 bases and J by 2 bases, with 12 bases between them. The germline CDR1 and CDR2 sequences are DFQATT and SNEGSKA (reference sequence). The CDR3 is 13 amino acids. In blood CD8+ and CD4+ T cells, TCR beta underwent sequencing. Negative isolation was used for CD8+ and CD4+ T cells, and FACS enrichment was applied to TEMRA cells. RNA in amounts of roughly 0.5 to 1 ug was reverse transcribed with random hexamers. It was immunoSEQ multiplex PCR that amplified TCR beta CDR3 across 54 Vbeta and 13 Jbeta. TCRdb re-derived calls from the immunoSEQ multiplex PCR reads in MiXCR, one entry per CDR3 protein. Found here are about 120,000 distinct CDR3 sequences, around 94% of them singletons; the top ten hold 0.098%.

Specimen: CD4+ T cells from PBMCs. This receptor was taken from a human donor in good health. The rearrangement uses TRBV20-1 and TRBJ2-3; D not resolved. This chain's CDR3 is CSAVNWATDTQYF. The CDR3, as DNA: TGCAGTGCGGTCAATTGGGCCACAGATACGCAGTATTTT.